This TCR beta chain is drawn from a study of CD8 T cells in ankylosing spondylitis. Findings and limits, study-wide: Significant enrichment of disease-linked clones was reportedly seen in matched ankylosing spondylitis synovial fluid. A TCR beta motif made of eight highly homologous variants seemed typical of ankylosing spondylitis blood.

This clonotype was detected ten times or more. Its target is unknown. This CDR3 is built from 14 residues. V was pared by 2 bases and J by 9 bases, with 6 bases of the junction left unmatched. Germline CDR1 is SGHRS and CDR2 is YFSETQ. Libraries for TCR beta were made by quantitative 5'-RACE with molecular barcodes. TCRdb reanalysed the 5' RACE reads using MiXCR and keeps one entry per CDR3 protein. This repertoire shows more than 650,000 distinct CDR3 sequences, approximately 10% found once; its top ten account for approximately 0.46%. This receptor was obtained from a male donor with ankylosing spondylitis. Sequenced sample: blood, either unsorted or a sorted T cell fraction (not recorded which). The chain uses TRBV5-1 and TRBJ2-1; TRBD2 matches 9 bases. This CDR3 is CASSLASGTTEQFF. CDR3 bases: TGCGCCAGCAGCTTAGCTAGCGGGACGACTGAGCAGTTCTTC.